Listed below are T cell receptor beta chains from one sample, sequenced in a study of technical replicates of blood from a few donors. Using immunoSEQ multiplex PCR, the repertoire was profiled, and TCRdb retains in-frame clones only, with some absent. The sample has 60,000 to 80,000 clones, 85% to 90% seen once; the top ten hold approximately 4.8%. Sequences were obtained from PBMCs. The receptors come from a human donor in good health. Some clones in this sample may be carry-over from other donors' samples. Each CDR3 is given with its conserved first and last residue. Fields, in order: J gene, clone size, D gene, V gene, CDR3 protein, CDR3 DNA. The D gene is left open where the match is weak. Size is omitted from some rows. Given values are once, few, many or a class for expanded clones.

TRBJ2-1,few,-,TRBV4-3,CASSQDQATVSYNEQFF,TGCGCCAGCAGCCAAGATCAGGCGACAGTCTCCTACAATGAGCAGTTCTTC
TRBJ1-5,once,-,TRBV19,CASSISMDKKLNQPQHF,TGTGCCAGTAGTATCTCAATGGACAAAAAACTCAATCAGCCCCAGCATTTT
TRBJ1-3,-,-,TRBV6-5,CASSRQRSGNTIYF,TGTGCCAGCAGTAGACAGAGATCTGGAAACACCATATATTTT
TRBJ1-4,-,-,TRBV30,CAWRGGLTNEKLFF,TGTGCCTGGAGAGGTGGACTCACTAATGAAAAACTGTTTTTT
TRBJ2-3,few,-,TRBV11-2,CASSFPGGLRTDTQYF,TGTGCCAGCAGCTTTCCCGGCGGACTACGCACAGATACGCAGTATTTT
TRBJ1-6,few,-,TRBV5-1,CASSFADPGQNSPLHF,TGCGCCAGCAGCTTTGCCGACCCGGGACAAAATTCACCCCTCCACTTT
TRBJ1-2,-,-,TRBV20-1,CIPDSYGYTF,TGCATCCCCGACAGCTATGGCTACACCTTC
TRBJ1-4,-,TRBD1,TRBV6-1,CASSDRTGATNEKLFF,TGTGCCAGCAGTGACCGGACAGGGGCAACTAATGAAAAACTGTTTTTT
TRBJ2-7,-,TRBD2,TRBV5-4,CASSLGGSSSYEQYF,TGTGCCAGCAGCTTGGGCGGGAGCAGCTCCTACGAGCAGTACTTC
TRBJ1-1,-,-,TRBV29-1,CSVVGRGEAFF,TGCAGCGTTGTGGGGAGGGGTGAAGCTTTCTTT
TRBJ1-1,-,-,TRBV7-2,CASSLVVGEPEAFF,TGTGCCAGCAGCTTAGTGGTCGGAGAACCCGAAGCTTTCTTT
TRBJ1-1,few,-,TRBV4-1,CASSARRLTDPNTEAFF,TGCGCCAGCAGCGCCCGCCGCCTGACAGATCCTAACACTGAAGCTTTCTTT
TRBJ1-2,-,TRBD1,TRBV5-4,CASSLGAFRDSQIYGYTF,TGTGCCAGCAGCTTGGGAGCGTTCCGGGACAGTCAAATTTATGGCTACACCTTC
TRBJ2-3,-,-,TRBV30,CAWSVPGSTDTQYF,TGTGCCTGGAGTGTACCCGGGAGCACAGATACGCAGTATTTT
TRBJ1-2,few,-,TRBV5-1,CASSLVATGGSNYGYTF,TGCGCCAGCAGCTTGGTGGCTACGGGAGGCTCAAACTATGGCTACACCTTC
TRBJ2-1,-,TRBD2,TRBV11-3,CASSDPGLADNEQFF,TGTGCCAGCAGCGACCCGGGACTAGCGGACAATGAGCAGTTCTTC
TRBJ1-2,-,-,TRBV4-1,CASSQDFKRGSYGYTF,TGCGCCAGCAGCCAAGATTTTAAGCGGGGGAGCTATGGCTACACCTTC
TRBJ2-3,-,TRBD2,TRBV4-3,CASSQVGLAGTDTQYF,TGCGCCAGCAGCCAAGTTGGACTAGCGGGCACAGATACGCAGTATTTT
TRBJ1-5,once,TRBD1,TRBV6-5,CASSRQGSNQPQHF,TGTGCCAGCAGTCGACAGGGGAGCAATCAGCCCCAGCATTTT
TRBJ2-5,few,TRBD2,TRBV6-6,CASSYLAGAETQYF,TGTGCCAGCAGTTACCTAGCGGGAGCGGAGACCCAGTACTTC
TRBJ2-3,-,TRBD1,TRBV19,CASSTGTESTDTQYF,TGTGCCAGTAGTACCGGGACAGAAAGCACAGATACGCAGTATTTT
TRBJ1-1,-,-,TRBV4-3,CASSQVAGTEAFF,TGCGCCAGCAGCCAAGTAGCCGGGACTGAAGCTTTCTTT
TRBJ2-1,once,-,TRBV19,CASSIAPVSSYNEQFF,TGTGCCAGTAGTATAGCCCCCGTGAGCTCCTACAATGAGCAGTTCTTC
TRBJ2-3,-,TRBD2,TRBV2,CASVRSGGADTQYF,TGTGCCAGCGTTCGGAGCGGGGGGGCAGATACGCAGTATTTT
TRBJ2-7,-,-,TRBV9,CASSESTSLVGEQYF,TGTGCCAGCAGCGAGTCTACTAGTCTTGTCGGAGAGCAGTACTTC